This T cell receptor (beta chain) appears in the sequencing data of a study of shared clonotypes between healthy human individuals. On the study more broadly: Per donor, three plates held CD4 naive cells, three held CD4 memory, two held CD8 naive and one held CD8 memory. The study's findings and limits: The sharing of 4.5% to 5% of naive CD4 clonotypes was seen across several donors. Sampling was confined to blood; repertoires within tissues likely differ.

A deep-level run was used for the assay. The data were produced by immunoSEQ multiplex PCR, yet TCRdb's version contains in-frame clones alone and is incomplete. The sample records a few million clones, roughly 93% being singletons. Turning to this clone: Its antigen is currently unknown.

The naive CD8 fraction comprised CD45RO-negative cells positively selected for CCR7 and excluded terminally differentiated effector memory CD45RA+ cells. The CDR3 sequence is 14 residues long. Germline CDR1 is SGHAT and CDR2 is FQNNGV. V lost 2 bases and J lost 9, with 16 bases in between. Sequenced: naive CD8+ T cells from PBMCs. This TCR was recovered from a man between 18 and 35 years old in good health. Some clones in this sample may be carry-over from other donors' samples. The chain joins TRBV11-2 to TRBJ2-5; possible D gene TRBD2, 6 bases. The CDR3 DNA reads TGTGCCAGCAGCTTACCCGAGCTGGGGGAGGCCCAGTACTTC. Protein: CASSLPELGEAQYF.